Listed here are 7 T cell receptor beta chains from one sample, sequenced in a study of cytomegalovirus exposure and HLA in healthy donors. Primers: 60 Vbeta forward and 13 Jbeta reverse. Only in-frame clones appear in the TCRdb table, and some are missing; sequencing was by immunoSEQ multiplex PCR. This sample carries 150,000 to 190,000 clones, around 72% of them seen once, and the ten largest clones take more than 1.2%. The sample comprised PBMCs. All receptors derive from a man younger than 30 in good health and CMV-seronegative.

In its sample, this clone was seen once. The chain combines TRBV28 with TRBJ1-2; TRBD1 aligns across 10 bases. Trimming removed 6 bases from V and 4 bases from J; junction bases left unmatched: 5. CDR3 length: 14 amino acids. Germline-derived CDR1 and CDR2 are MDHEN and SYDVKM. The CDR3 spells CASRGQGTGYGYTF. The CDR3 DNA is TGTGCCAGCAGGGGACAGGGGACCGGCTATGGCTACACCTTC.

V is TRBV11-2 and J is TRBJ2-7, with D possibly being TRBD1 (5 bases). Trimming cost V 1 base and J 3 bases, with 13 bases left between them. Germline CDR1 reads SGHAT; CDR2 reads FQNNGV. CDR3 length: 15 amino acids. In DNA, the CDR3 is TGTGCCAGCAGCTTAGCTCACAGGAGAGACTACGAGCAGTACTTC. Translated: CASSLAHRRDYEQYF. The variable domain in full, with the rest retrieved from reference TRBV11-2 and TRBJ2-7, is EAGVAQSPRYKIIEKRQSVAFWCNPISGHATLYWYQQILGQGPKLLIQFQNNGVVDDSQLPKDRFSAERLKGVDSTLKIQPAKLEDSAVYLCASSLAHRRDYEQYFGPGTRLTVT.

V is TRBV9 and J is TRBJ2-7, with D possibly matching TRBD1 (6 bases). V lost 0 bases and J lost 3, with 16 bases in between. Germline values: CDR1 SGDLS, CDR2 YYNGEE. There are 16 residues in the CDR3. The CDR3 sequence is CASSVGPAGTNYEQYF. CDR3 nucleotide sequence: TGTGCCAGCAGCGTAGGCCCGGCCGGGACAAACTACGAGCAGTACTTC.

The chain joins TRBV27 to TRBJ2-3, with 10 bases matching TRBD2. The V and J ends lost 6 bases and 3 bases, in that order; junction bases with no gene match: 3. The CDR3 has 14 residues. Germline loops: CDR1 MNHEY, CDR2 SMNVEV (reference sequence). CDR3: CASSASGRTDTQYF. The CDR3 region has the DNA TGTGCCAGCAGCGCTAGCGGGAGAACAGATACGCAGTATTTT.

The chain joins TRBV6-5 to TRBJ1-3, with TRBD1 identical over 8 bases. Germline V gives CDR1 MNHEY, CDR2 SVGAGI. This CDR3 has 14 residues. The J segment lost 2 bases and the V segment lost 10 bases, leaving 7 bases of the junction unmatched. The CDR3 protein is CATIPDRAGNTIYF. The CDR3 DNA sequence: TGTGCCACGATACCGGACAGGGCTGGAAACACCATATATTTT.

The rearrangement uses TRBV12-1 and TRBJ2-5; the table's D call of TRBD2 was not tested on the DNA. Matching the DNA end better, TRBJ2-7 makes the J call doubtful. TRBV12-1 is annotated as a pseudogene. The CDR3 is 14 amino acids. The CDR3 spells CASRDGLAGVEQYF. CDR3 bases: TGTGCCAGCAGAGACGGACTAGCGGGAGTCGAGCAGTACTTC.

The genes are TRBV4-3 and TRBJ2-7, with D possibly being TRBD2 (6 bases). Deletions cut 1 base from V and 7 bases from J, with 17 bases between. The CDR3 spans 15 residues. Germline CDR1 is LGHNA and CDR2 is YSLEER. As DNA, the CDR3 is TGCGCCAGCAGCCAAGTTGCGGGAAGGGGTAGTGAGCAGTACTTC. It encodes CASSQVAGRGSEQYF.